This entry lists 4 T cell receptor beta chains sequenced from one sample in a study of sequential checkpoint blockade in melanoma. The method was immunoSEQ multiplex PCR; TCRdb's version includes in-frame clones alone and lacks a portion of them. The sample records approximately 6,900 clones, around 20% being singletons. Treatment: randomized to nivolumab then ipilimumab (arm A) or the reverse (arm B). The sequencing here drew on tumor tissue (inferred from file names), taken from a patient given nivolumab and ipilimumab in sequence. These receptors were taken from a human donor with melanoma.

The chain links TRBV6-8 to TRBJ2-5; weak D call: TRBD2 (5 bases). With 6 bases removed from V and 1 base from J, the gap between germline ends came to 21 bases. CDR1 is MNHGY, CDR2 SAAAGT, per germline. CDR3 length: 17 residues. This CDR3 is CASRYTISRGSQETQYF. The CDR3 DNA sequence: TGTGCCAGCAGGTACACCATCAGTCGTGGGAGCCAAGAGACCCAGTACTTC.

This clone has more than one count but fewer than ten. The chain carries TRBV11-3 and TRBJ1-1, with 7 bases that match TRBD1. The V gene end was trimmed by 4 bases and the J gene end by 5 bases; junction bases not matched to a gene: 10. CDR3 length equals 15 residues. CDR1 is SGHNT and CDR2 is YENEEA in the germline V gene. This CDR3 is CASSSRQGVGTEAFF. CDR3 in DNA: TGTGCCAGCAGCTCTCGACAGGGAGTAGGAACTGAAGCTTTCTTT.

DNA for the CDR3: TGTGCCAGCAGCTCCTATTTAGACACAGATACGCAGTATTTT. Translation: CASSSYLDTDTQYF. The genes are TRBV7-8 and TRBJ2-3; D gene unclear. Trimming removed 4 bases from V and 2 bases from J, with 10 bases in between. The CDR3 consists of 14 residues. Germline assignment: CDR1 SGHVS and CDR2 FQNEAQ.

Comments on this clone: One end of the junction varies from germline; a read error may be responsible. This chain uses TRBV6-8 with TRBJ1-5, with unresolved D. The CDR3 runs 16 residues. Per germline, CDR1 MNHGY and CDR2 SAAAGT. CDR3 sequence reads: CASSDSTGEGNQPQHF. The CDR3 region has the DNA TGTGCCAGCAGTGACTCAACCGGAGAGGGCAATCAGCCCCAGCATTTT.